The 32 T cell receptor beta chains listed next were all sequenced from one sample in a study of T cells in tuberculosis. Clones were read by immunoSEQ multiplex PCR, and TCRdb kept only the in-frame ones, dropping some. The table includes over 30,000 clones, roughly 87% detected once. Time point given: new active TB diagnosis, blood taken before or within 7 days of starting treatment. Sample: PBMCs, taken at tuberculosis diagnosis. Receptors were obtained from an adult with tuberculosis.

The rearrangement links TRBV4-3 to TRBJ2-3; D call uncertain. CDR1 is LGHNA, CDR2 YSLEER, per germline. The CDR3 loop spans 13 amino acids. The ends were cut back, 0 bases at V and 6 bases at J, with 7 bases in the middle. CDR3 in amino acids: CASSQDLMDTQYF. The CDR3, as DNA: TGCGCCAGCAGCCAAGATTTAATGGATACGCAGTATTTT.

The chain carries TRBV5-4 and TRBJ1-1; weak D call: TRBD1 (6 bases). The V gene's germline CDR1 is SGHNT and CDR2 YYREEE (reference sequence). The length of the CDR3 is 16 residues. Trimming cost V 3 bases and J 1 base, with 16 bases left between them. The CDR3 DNA is TGTGCCAGCAGCTCACTCTCCCAGGGACAGAACACTGAAGCTTTCTTT. This translates into CASSSLSQGQNTEAFF.

About this clone: At one end the junction does not follow the germline gene, possibly because of a read error. J is TRBJ1-1 and V is TRBV7-7, with unresolved D. CDR1 and CDR2 (germline): SSHAT, FNYEAQ (reference sequence). CDR3 size: 13 residues. The CDR3 bases are TGTGCTAGCAGCTTAGACACCAACACTGAAGCTTTCTTT. This encodes CASSLDTNTEAFF.

The chain recombines TRBV11-2 with TRBJ2-7; D is undetermined. The V and J ends lost 8 bases and 0 bases respectively, with 8 bases between them. The CDR3 length is 12 residues. The germline V gene has CDR1 SGHAT and CDR2 FQNNGV. CDR3 sequence: CASGSGSYEQYF. CDR3 bases: TGTGCCAGCGGCTCCGGCTCCTACGAGCAGTACTTC.

This rearrangement joins TRBV5-6 to TRBJ2-3; 9 bases match TRBD2. The germline V gene has CDR1 SGHDT and CDR2 YYEEEE. This CDR3 has 18 amino acids. Unmatched junction bases numbered 14, after V lost 4 bases and J lost 2 bases. In nucleotides, the CDR3 is TGTGCCAGCAGCGCTGAGGTTGGTAGCGGGGGCTCCACAGATACGCAGTATTTT. Protein sequence: CASSAEVGSGGSTDTQYF.

This clone has only one observation. The V call is TRBV4-1, the J call TRBJ2-7; TRBD1 agrees at 9 bases. Germline V gives CDR1 MGHRA, CDR2 YSYEKL. Trimming at V came to 1 base and at J to 4 bases, leaving 2 bases not matched to a gene. The length of the CDR3 is 14 residues. The CDR3 loop is CASSQGGQGYEQYF. CDR3 nucleotide sequence: TGCGCCAGCAGCCAAGGGGGACAGGGTTACGAGCAGTACTTC.

The genes are TRBV7-2 and TRBJ2-2, with 9 bases lining up with TRBD2. J gave up 4 bases and V 5 bases, and 8 bases lay outside the gene matches. There are 16 residues in the CDR3. Looked up from germline, CDR1 is SGHTA and CDR2 is FQGNSA. CDR3 residues: CASSPRGGYFTGELFF. CDR3 nucleotides: TGTGCCAGCAGCCCGCGGGGGGGCTACTTCACCGGGGAGCTGTTTTTT.

This chain uses TRBV5-4 with TRBJ2-5; 13 bases map to TRBD2. J gave up 3 bases and V 3 bases, and 8 bases lay outside the gene matches. This CDR3 is 17 amino acids long. Germline CDR1 is SGHNT and CDR2 is YYREEE (reference sequence). CDR3 residues: CASSSSPGLAGEETQYF. The CDR3, as DNA: TGTGCCAGCAGCTCTAGCCCCGGACTAGCGGGGGAAGAGACCCAGTACTTC.

The chain recombines TRBV19 with TRBJ1-1, with D possibly matching TRBD1 (6 bases). CDR3 length: 15 amino acids. Germline values: CDR1 LNHDA, CDR2 SQIVND (reference sequence). V gave up 7 bases and J gave up 5 bases, with 20 bases separating them. For the CDR3, the DNA is TGTGCCAGTACCGATCCGGGACAAGGTTATACTGAAGCTTTCTTT. This encodes CASTDPGQGYTEAFF.

The genes are TRBV19 and TRBJ1-3; TRBD1 matches at 7 bases. The CDR3 extends over 15 amino acids. V lost 5 bases and J lost 2; bases outside the gene matches: 6. Per germline, CDR1 LNHDA and CDR2 SQIVND (reference sequence). The CDR3 DNA is TGTGCCAGTAGTCCGTATGACAGGGCTGGAAACACCATATATTTT. Its protein product is CASSPYDRAGNTIYF.

This clone appeared a single time. The chain recombines TRBV5-1 with TRBJ2-1, with 13 positions matching TRBD2. With V trimmed by 4 bases and J by 8 bases, 3 bases remained unmatched. Germline CDR1 is SGHRS and CDR2 is YFSETQ. CDR3 length equals 14 residues. The CDR3, as DNA: TGCGCCAGCAGCAACGGACTAGCGGGGGATGAGCAGTTCTTC. It encodes CASSNGLAGDEQFF.

The chain employs TRBV10-3 and TRBJ1-6; D not certain. V was trimmed by 0 bases and J by 0 bases, leaving 9 bases between them. There are 17 residues in the CDR3. The V gene's germline CDR1 is ENHRY and CDR2 SYGVKD. The CDR3, as DNA: TGTGCCATCAGTGAGTCGGAGGTGAGCTCCTATAATTCACCCCTCCACTTT. This gives the protein CAISESEVSSYNSPLHF.

The chain has TRBV4-1 and TRBJ1-5; perhaps TRBD1 as D (5 bases). The CDR3 has 16 amino acids. The germline V and J ends were trimmed by 1 base and 4 bases, with 14 bases remaining between them. The V gene's germline CDR1 is MGHRA and CDR2 YSYEKL. The CDR3 protein is CASSQGQGNDNQPQHF. CDR3 DNA sequence: TGCGCCAGCAGCCAAGGCCAGGGAAACGATAATCAGCCCCAGCATTTT.

The CDR3 bases are TGCGCCAGCAGCCAAGAGGGGGGGCGCAACTATGGCTACACCTTC. It specifies CASSQEGGRNYGYTF. V and J are TRBV4-1 and TRBJ1-2; the D gene is possibly TRBD1 (6 bases). There are 15 residues in the CDR3. Germline CDR1 and CDR2: MGHRA and YSYEKL. Between the trimmed V and J ends, which lost 0 bases and 2 bases, there was a span of 10 bases.

Only a few counts were recorded for this clone. The gene calls are TRBV10-2 and TRBJ1-1, with D tentatively TRBD1 (5 bases). V lost 6 bases to trimming and J lost 4 bases, with 12 bases between them. This CDR3 is built from 13 residues. Germline loops: CDR1 WSHSY, CDR2 SAAADI. The CDR3 nucleotides are TGCGCCAGCAGGATCCAGGGTGGCACTGAAGCTTTCTTT. Protein: CASRIQGGTEAFF.

The rearrangement joins TRBV25-1 to TRBJ2-7; 10 bases are shared with TRBD2. The CDR3 totals 15 residues. CDR1 is MGHDK and CDR2 is SYGVNS in the germline V gene. Trimming at V came to 3 bases and at J to 2 bases, leaving 4 bases not matched to a gene. The CDR3 DNA follows: TGTGCCAGCAGTGATCGGACTAGCGGACCCTACGAGCAGTACTTC. It encodes CASSDRTSGPYEQYF.

The genes are TRBV6-6 and TRBJ1-4; TRBD1 agrees at 7 bases. The ends lost 7 bases at V and 0 bases at J; junction bases unmatched: 8. Looked up from germline, CDR1 is MNHNY and CDR2 is SVGAGI (reference sequence). The CDR3 contains 16 residues. The DNA for the CDR3 is TGTGCCAGCAAGATGACAGGGCGTGCAACTAATGAAAAACTGTTTTTT. Its translation: CASKMTGRATNEKLFF.

V usage is TRBV11-2 and J usage is TRBJ2-3, with TRBD2 matching 7 bases. V shed 3 bases, J shed 3 bases, and the junction held 3 bases outside the gene matches. The CDR3 contains 14 residues. Germline values: CDR1 SGHAT, CDR2 FQNNGV. The CDR3 loop reads CASSFGGSTDTQYF. In DNA form, the CDR3 reads TGTGCCAGCAGCTTTGGCGGGAGTACAGATACGCAGTATTTT.

This clone occurred once. V gene TRBV14 combines with J gene TRBJ1-5; tentatively, D is TRBD1 (6 bases). The CDR3 runs to 13 residues. Germline CDR1 is SGHDN and CDR2 is FVKESK. Trimming stripped 7 bases from V and 6 bases from J, with 13 bases between. The CDR3 spells CASTYRDRQPQHF. CDR3 DNA: TGTGCCAGCACCTACAGGGATCGTCAGCCCCAGCATTTT.

The chain is built from TRBV7-3 and TRBJ1-3; D unresolved. Looked up from germline, CDR1 is SGHTA and CDR2 is FQGTGA. The V and J ends lost 3 bases and 3 bases respectively, with 6 bases between them. The CDR3 loop spans 13 amino acids. CDR3 nucleotides: TGTGCCAGCAGCTTGGCTCTTGGAAACACCATATATTTT. Protein: CASSLALGNTIYF.

This clone was observed a single time. The rearrangement links TRBV5-4 to TRBJ1-2; TRBD1 might be the D (6 bases). The germline gives CDR1 SGHNT, CDR2 YYREEE (reference sequence). There are 14 residues in the CDR3. V was cut by 4 bases and J by 6 bases, with 16 bases left in between. CDR3 protein: CASSAGAGDDGYTF. CDR3 bases: TGTGCCAGCAGCGCTGGGGCAGGGGATGATGGCTACACCTTC.

Only one count was recorded for this clone. The chain carries TRBV28 and TRBJ1-3, with a tentative D call TRBD1 (5 bases). The CDR3 totals 13 residues. Trimming removed 5 bases at V and 5 bases at J, with 10 bases between. Germline values: CDR1 MDHEN, CDR2 SYDVKM. The CDR3 DNA reads as TGTGCCAGCAGTCCACAGGACAGAAACACCATATATTTT. Amino acids: CASSPQDRNTIYF.

The gene calls are TRBV11-2 and TRBJ2-3; 9 bases are shared with TRBD1. V was pared by 2 bases and J by 2 bases, with 5 bases of the junction left unmatched. CDR1 is SGHAT and CDR2 is FQNNGV in the germline V gene. This CDR3 has 16 amino acids. CDR3: CASSLSGTGYTDTQYF. For the CDR3, the DNA is TGTGCCAGCAGCTTAAGTGGGACAGGGTACACAGATACGCAGTATTTT.

The chain joins TRBV5-4 to TRBJ2-7; perhaps TRBD2 as D (5 bases). Germline V gene data show CDR1 as SGHNT and CDR2 as YYREEE (reference sequence). The CDR3 spans 16 residues. The ends were cut back, 0 bases at V and 0 bases at J, with 13 bases in the middle. CDR3 residues: CASSLASTRSSYEQYF. DNA for the CDR3: TGTGCCAGCAGCTTGGCCAGTACTAGGAGCTCCTACGAGCAGTACTTC.

V gene TRBV6-4 combines with J gene TRBJ2-7; 8 bases match TRBD2. The CDR3 length is 14 residues. CDR1 and CDR2 (germline): MRHNA, SNTAGT. V lost 3 bases to trimming and J lost 5 bases; unmatched junction nucleotides: 6. DNA for the CDR3: TGTGCCAGCAGTGAAACAATAGCGGGACACGAGCAGTACTTC. The encoded protein is CASSETIAGHEQYF.

This clone has only one observation. The chain couples TRBV2 to TRBJ1-1; D is uncertain. Germline V lookup: CDR1 SNHLY, CDR2 FYNNEI. The CDR3 runs to 14 residues. V was cut by 0 bases and J by 5 bases, with 10 bases left in between. In DNA form, the CDR3 reads TGTGCCAGCAGTGAAGCCCGGGGTCTTACTGAAGCTTTCTTT. It specifies CASSEARGLTEAFF.

This chain links TRBV11-2 with TRBJ1-1; weak D call: TRBD1 (5 bases). The V gene lost 10 bases and the J gene lost 11 bases, with 11 bases spanning the gap. Looked up from germline, CDR1 is SGHAT and CDR2 is FQNNGV. There are 9 residues in the CDR3. CDR3 coding DNA: TGTGCCACTGGCAGGGTGGCTTTCTTT. Protein sequence: CATGRVAFF.

The V gene is TRBV11-2, the J gene TRBJ2-7, with TRBD1 identical over 7 bases. The J segment lost 4 bases and the V segment lost 1 base, leaving 7 bases of the junction unmatched. Germline CDR1 is SGHAT and CDR2 is FQNNGV. CDR3 length equals 15 residues. The CDR3 region has the DNA TGTGCCAGCAGCTTAGTCCCGGACAGGAGTTACGAGCAGTACTTC. Its translation: CASSLVPDRSYEQYF.

This chain connects TRBV4-1 to TRBJ2-7, with TRBD2 as a possible D gene (5 bases). V was pared by 5 bases and J by 1 base, with 9 bases between. Germline V gives CDR1 MGHRA, CDR2 YSYEKL. This CDR3 spans 13 amino acids. In nucleotides, the CDR3 is TGCGCCAGCAGCAATCCGGGATCCTACGAGCAGTACTTC. It codes for CASSNPGSYEQYF.

CDR3: CASSRGGQGGETQYF. Here the CDR3 DNA reads TGCGCCAGCAGCCGTGGGGGACAGGGAGGGGAGACCCAGTACTTC. The chain links TRBV4-1 to TRBJ2-5; TRBD1 matches at 9 bases. CDR3 length equals 15 residues. The V gene end was trimmed by 4 bases and the J gene end by 5 bases; junction bases not matched to a gene: 8. Germline V gene sequence: CDR1 MGHRA, CDR2 YSYEKL.

The chain carries TRBV4-1 and TRBJ1-5, with 7 bases that match TRBD1. The CDR3 totals 16 residues. Germline assignment: CDR1 MGHRA and CDR2 YSYEKL. V lost 3 bases to trimming and J lost 6 bases; unmatched junction nucleotides: 11. CDR3 nucleotide sequence: TGCGCCAGCAGCCACCTACAGGGGAATGGTGCTCAGCCCCAGCATTTT. This translates into CASSHLQGNGAQPQHF.

The chain employs TRBV10-1 and TRBJ1-2; the D gene is possibly TRBD1 (6 bases). The length of the CDR3 is 15 residues. Germline V CDR1 and CDR2: WNHNN, SYGVQD (reference sequence). V gave up 6 bases and J gave up 4 bases, with 18 bases separating them. CDR3 coding DNA: TGCGCCAGCAGCGCCCGACCATCGGACAGCTATGGCTACACCTTC. It is translated as CASSARPSDSYGYTF.